The 25 T cell receptor beta chains given below trace back to one sample, sequenced in a study of response to subunit inactivated influenza vaccine. TCRdb redid the calling of the RT-PCR reads with MiXCR, one entry per CDR3 protein. The sample holds 500,000 to 600,000 distinct CDR3 sequences, about 15% seen once. The source material was PBMCs from blood, sampled 11 to 12 days after vaccination. The source is a man aged 50 to 59 who received an inactivated influenza vaccine.

This clonotype came up a few times. DNA for the CDR3: TGCGCCAGCAGCCAAGATGGACGCGGGGGGCCATTCTACAATGAGCAGTTCTTC. This gives the protein CASSQDGRGGPFYNEQFF. The V call is TRBV4-3, the J call TRBJ2-1, with 8 bases aligning to TRBD2. V trimming: 0 bases; J trimming: 3 bases; junction bases outside the gene matches: 10. CDR1 and CDR2 from the germline V gene are LGHNA and YSLEER. The CDR3 has 18 amino acids.

This clonotype was seen a few times. This rearrangement joins TRBV9 to TRBJ1-1, with a possible D match to TRBD1 (5 bases). Trimming left V 3 bases short and J 5 bases short, with 14 bases between. The CDR3 runs to 14 residues. CDR1 SGDLS and CDR2 YYNGEE come from the germline V gene. CDR3 sequence: CASSGSGGGTEAFF. CDR3 nucleotides: TGTGCCAGCAGCGGTAGCGGGGGTGGTACTGAAGCTTTCTTT.

The V gene is TRBV5-1, the J gene TRBJ2-7; 10 nucleotides line up with TRBD2. V lost 1 base, J lost 6 bases, and 7 bases stayed unmatched. Germline values: CDR1 SGHRS, CDR2 YFSETQ. The CDR3 spans 15 residues. CDR3 amino acids: CASSLSSGGVREQYF. For the CDR3, the DNA is TGCGCCAGCAGCTTGTCTAGCGGGGGCGTCCGCGAGCAGTACTTC.

This clonotype was counted a few times. The V call is TRBV5-1, the J call TRBJ2-3, with 9 positions matching TRBD2. This CDR3 contains 16 residues. Germline CDR1 and CDR2: SGHRS and YFSETQ. V gave up 4 bases and J gave up 2 bases; unmatched junction bases: 8. The CDR3 protein is CASSPRLAANTDTQYF. Written as DNA, the CDR3 is TGCGCCAGCAGCCCTCGACTAGCGGCCAACACAGATACGCAGTATTTT. Together with reference TRBV5-1 and TRBJ2-3, the CDR3 gives the full variable domain: KAGVTQTPRYLIKTRGQQVTLSCSPISGHRSVSWYQQTPGQGLQFLFEYFSETQRNKGNFPGRFSGRQFSNSRSEMNVSTLELGDSALYLCASSPRLAANTDTQYFGPGTRLTVL.

This clonotype was counted between two and nine times. The rearrangement uses TRBV12-3 or TRBV12-4 and TRBJ1-5; the D is unclear. With 3 bases removed from V and 6 bases from J, the gap between germline ends came to 12 bases. The CDR3 totals 14 residues. The CDR3 DNA sequence: TGTGCCAGCAGTTTCACGGCAGCTACTCAGCCCCAGCATTTT. It encodes CASSFTAATQPQHF.

This clonotype was detected ten times or more. This chain links TRBV7-6 with TRBJ2-1; D ambiguous. The CDR3 is 15 amino acids. Trimming removed 1 base from V and 0 bases from J, with 7 bases in between. CDR1 is SGHVS, CDR2 FNYEAQ, per germline. The CDR3 reads CASSLDSSSYNEQFF. CDR3 nucleotide sequence: TGTGCCAGCAGCTTAGACTCGAGCTCCTACAATGAGCAGTTCTTC.

V and J are TRBV18 and TRBJ2-1; D assignment may be TRBD1 or TRBD2 (6 bases each). V dropped 4 bases and J dropped 8 bases, with 12 bases sitting between them. Germline V lookup: CDR1 KGHSH, CDR2 LQKENI. The CDR3 length is 13 residues. The CDR3 DNA sequence: TGTGCCAGCTCACGACTAGGGGGTTATGAGCAGTTCTTC. Encoded protein: CASSRLGGYEQFF.

V and J are TRBV4-2 and TRBJ2-7, with TRBD1 matching over 8 bases. Germline CDR1 reads LGHNA; CDR2 reads YNFKEQ. V shed 10 bases, J shed 0 bases, and the junction held 14 bases outside the gene matches. CDR3 size: 16 residues. In DNA form, the CDR3 reads TGTGCCATGGGCCCCGGGACAGGTCTTTTCTCCTACGAGCAGTACTTC. Its translation: CAMGPGTGLFSYEQYF.

The V and J genes are TRBV15 and TRBJ1-4; the D is unclear. V gave up 5 bases and J gave up 4 bases, with 5 bases separating them. The germline V gene has CDR1 LNHNV and CDR2 YYDKDF (reference sequence). The CDR3 consists of 12 residues. CDR3 in amino acids: CATSLDNEKLFF. The CDR3 coding sequence is TGTGCCACCAGCCTGGATAATGAAAAACTGTTTTTT.

This clonotype has a handful of counts. The rearrangement links TRBV24-1 to TRBJ2-1; tentatively, D is TRBD1 (6 bases). Trimming cost V 2 bases and J 5 bases, with 24 bases left between them. Germline V gene data show CDR1 as KGHDR and CDR2 as SFDVKD. The CDR3 length is 19 residues. The CDR3 region has the DNA TGTGCCACCAGTGATTCCTTGCCGCACAGGGTCTGGACACACAATGAGCAGTTCTTC. Protein sequence: CATSDSLPHRVWTHNEQFF.

The rearrangement uses TRBV20-1 and TRBJ2-5; a weak D match, TRBD1 (8 bases). V was trimmed by 8 bases and J by 4 bases, leaving 14 bases between them. In germline, CDR1 is DFQATT, CDR2 SNEGSKA (reference sequence). The CDR3 is 12 amino acids. The CDR3 nucleotides read TGCAGTACCTACAGGGGGGGAGAGACCCAGTACTTC. The encoded protein is CSTYRGGETQYF.

The rearrangement uses TRBV9 and TRBJ2-1, with a possible D match to TRBD2 (5 bases). Between the trimmed V and J ends, which lost 0 bases and 4 bases, there was a span of 11 bases. This CDR3 is built from 15 residues. From germline, CDR1 is SGDLS and CDR2 YYNGEE. For the CDR3, the DNA is TGTGCCAGCAGCGTAGTAACTAGTCCGTACAATGAGCAGTTCTTC. This encodes CASSVVTSPYNEQFF.

This sequence joins TRBV11-2 and TRBJ2-5, with 9 positions matching TRBD2. The CDR3 sequence is 16 residues long. The germline gives CDR1 SGHAT, CDR2 FQNNGV. Losses at the gene ends were 1 base for V and 5 bases for J; bases not matched to a gene: 8. CDR3 nucleotide sequence: TGTGCCAGCAGCTTAGGGGGACTAGCCTTTGAGGAGACCCAGTACTTC. Its protein is CASSLGGLAFEETQYF. The whole variable domain, remainder taken from reference TRBV11-2 and TRBJ2-5, is EAGVAQSPRYKIIEKRQSVAFWCNPISGHATLYWYQQILGQGPKLLIQFQNNGVVDDSQLPKDRFSAERLKGVDSTLKIQPAKLEDSAVYLCASSLGGLAFEETQYFGPGTRLLVL.

This clonotype was seen only a few times. This sequence joins TRBV2 and TRBJ2-1, with D perhaps being TRBD1 or TRBD2 (5 bases each). Trimming took off 6 bases at V and 6 bases at J, with 15 bases between the two ends. Per germline, CDR1 SNHLY and CDR2 FYNNEI. This CDR3 has 14 amino acids. This chain's CDR3 is CASRAQGPLNEQFF. Written as DNA, the CDR3 is TGTGCCAGCAGGGCCCAGGGACCTCTCAATGAGCAGTTCTTC.

The chain recombines TRBV6-2 or TRBV6-3 with TRBJ2-1, with 11 positions matching TRBD2. Germline V lookup: CDR1 MNHEY, CDR2 SVGEGT. V shed 7 bases, J shed 1 base, and the junction held 9 bases outside the gene matches. CDR3 length equals 17 residues. CDR3 loop: CASTLALAGGSYNEQFF. CDR3 DNA sequence: TGTGCCAGCACCCTCGCCCTAGCGGGGGGTTCCTACAATGAGCAGTTCTTC.

This clonotype has a handful of counts. The chain is built from TRBV12-3 or TRBV12-4 and TRBJ2-7; D may be TRBD2 (6 bases). This CDR3 contains 16 residues. V was cut by 3 bases and J by 6 bases, with 21 bases left in between. Written as DNA, the CDR3 is TGTGCCAGCAGTTTTAGTGTTGGAGGGGATACGGGCGAGCAGTACTTC. It codes for CASSFSVGGDTGEQYF.

The chain links TRBV18 to TRBJ2-5, with 8 bases fitting TRBD2. Germline assignment: CDR1 KGHSH and CDR2 LQKENI. V was pared by 4 bases and J by 5 bases, with 3 bases of the junction left unmatched. The CDR3 totals 13 residues. Here the CDR3 reads CASSLRLAETQYF. CDR3 bases: TGTGCCAGCTCACTCAGACTAGCGGAGACCCAGTACTTC.

The chain joins TRBV28 to TRBJ1-1; D gene unclear. The CDR3 is 13 amino acids. CDR1 and CDR2 (germline): MDHEN, SYDVKM. Trimming left V 4 bases short and J 5 bases short, with 11 bases between. This CDR3 is CASSSPGLTEAFF. The CDR3 region has the DNA TGTGCCAGCAGTTCCCCTGGTTTGACTGAAGCTTTCTTT.

This clonotype was observed at least ten times. CDR3 bases: TGCAGTGCTAGAGTTGGGCAGATGAACACTGAAGCTTTCTTT. The encoded protein is CSARVGQMNTEAFF. This chain uses TRBV20-1 with TRBJ1-1; D not resolved. Trimming removed 1 base at V and 0 bases at J, with 9 bases between. This CDR3 contains 14 residues. Germline lookup yields CDR1 DFQATT and CDR2 SNEGSKA (reference sequence).

This clonotype occurred many times. The rearrangement joins TRBV29-1 to TRBJ1-1; D is uncertain. Per the germline V gene, CDR1 is SQVTM and CDR2 is ANQGSEA. With 4 bases removed from V and 4 bases from J, the gap between germline ends came to 7 bases. This CDR3 is 11 amino acids long. Here the CDR3 DNA reads TGCAGCGTTGTCGCGTTCACTGAAGCTTTCTTT. This encodes CSVVAFTEAFF.

This clonotype turned up a few times. The chain uses TRBV11-2 and TRBJ2-2; 11 nucleotides line up with TRBD2. The CDR3 is made up of 18 amino acids. The J segment lost 4 bases and the V segment lost 8 bases, leaving 15 bases of the junction unmatched. Germline V gene lookup returns CDR1 SGHAT and CDR2 FQNNGV. DNA of the CDR3: TGTGCCAGCCGGAAACTAGCGGGGGAACGAAGGGTCACCGGGGAGCTGTTTTTT. Amino acids: CASRKLAGERRVTGELFF.

CDR3 coding DNA: TGCGCCAGCAGCCAAGAGATACTAGGGTCTGGGGAGCTGTTTTTT. It translates to CASSQEILGSGELFF. This rearrangement joins TRBV4-3 to TRBJ2-2; D possibly corresponds to TRBD2 (5 bases). The CDR3 length is 15 residues. V gave up 0 bases and J gave up 8 bases, with 13 bases separating them. From germline, CDR1 is LGHNA and CDR2 YSLEER.

This clonotype has just a few counts. The chain recombines TRBV7-9 with TRBJ2-2; a possible D gene is TRBD1 (6 bases). The CDR3 loop spans 14 amino acids. Trimming removed 5 bases from V and 6 bases from J, with 13 bases in between. Germline V CDR1 and CDR2: SEHNR, FQNEAQ (reference sequence). CDR3 sequence: CASSRHRAPGELFF. CDR3 coding DNA: TGTGCCAGCAGCCGCCACAGGGCCCCCGGGGAGCTGTTTTTT.

V usage is TRBV28 and J usage is TRBJ2-7; no reliable D call. The CDR3 spans 14 residues. Trimming took off 8 bases at V and 4 bases at J, with 18 bases between the two ends. The germline V gene has CDR1 MDHEN and CDR2 SYDVKM. The CDR3 region is CASQPPPGVYEQYF. In DNA form, the CDR3 reads TGTGCCAGCCAACCTCCACCTGGGGTATACGAGCAGTACTTC.

This clonotype was seen only a few times. The J gene is TRBJ2-7, the V gene TRBV5-1, with 7 nucleotides matching TRBD1. Germline loops: CDR1 SGHRS, CDR2 YFSETQ. The trim removed 4 bases at V and 3 bases at J, leaving 10 bases unmatched. The CDR3 extends over 15 amino acids. In DNA, the CDR3 is TGCGCCAGCAGCGTCGGGACAGACTACCTCTACGAGCAGTACTTC. Translating gives CASSVGTDYLYEQYF.